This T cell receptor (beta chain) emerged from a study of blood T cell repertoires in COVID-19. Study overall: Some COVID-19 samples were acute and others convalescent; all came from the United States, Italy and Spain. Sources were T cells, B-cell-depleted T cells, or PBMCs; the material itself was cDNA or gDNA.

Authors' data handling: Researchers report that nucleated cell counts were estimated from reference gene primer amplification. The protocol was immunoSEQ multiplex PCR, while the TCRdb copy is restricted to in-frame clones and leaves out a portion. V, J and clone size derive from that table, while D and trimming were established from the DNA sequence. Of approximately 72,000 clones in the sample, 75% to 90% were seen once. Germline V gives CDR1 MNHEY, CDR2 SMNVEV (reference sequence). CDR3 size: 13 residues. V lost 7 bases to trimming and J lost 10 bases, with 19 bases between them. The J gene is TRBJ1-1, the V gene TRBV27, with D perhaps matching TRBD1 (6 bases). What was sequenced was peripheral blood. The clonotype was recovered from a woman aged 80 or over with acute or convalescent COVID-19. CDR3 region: CASMRGGVFPAFF. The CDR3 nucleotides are TGTGCCAGCATGAGAGGGGGTGTCTTCCCAGCTTTCTTT.